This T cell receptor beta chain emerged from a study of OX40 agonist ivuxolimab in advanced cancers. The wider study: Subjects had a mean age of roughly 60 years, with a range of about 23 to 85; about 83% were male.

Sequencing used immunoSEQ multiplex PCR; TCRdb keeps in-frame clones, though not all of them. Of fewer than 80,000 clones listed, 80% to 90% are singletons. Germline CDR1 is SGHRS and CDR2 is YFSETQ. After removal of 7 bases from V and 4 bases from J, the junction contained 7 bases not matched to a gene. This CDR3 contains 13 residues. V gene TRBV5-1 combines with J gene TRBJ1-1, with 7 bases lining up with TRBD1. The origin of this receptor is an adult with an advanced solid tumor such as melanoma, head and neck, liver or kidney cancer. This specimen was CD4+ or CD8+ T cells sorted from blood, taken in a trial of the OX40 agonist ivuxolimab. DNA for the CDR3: TGCGCCAGCGATATAGGGGGCGGCACTGAAGCTTTCTTT. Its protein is CASDIGGGTEAFF.